Below are 9 T cell receptor beta chains sequenced from a single sample in a study of identifying expanded T cells in peripheral blood. Sequenced by immunoSEQ multiplex PCR; TCRdb stores in-frame clones only, minus some. This table holds about 97,000 clones, 88% found once. The sample comprised blood. The source is a person aged 18 to 70 in good health.

This clone was picked up many times. The chain combines TRBV19 with TRBJ1-4, with 7 bases lining up with TRBD1. This CDR3 is 13 amino acids long. With 10 bases clipped from V and 7 bases from J, the junction kept 9 bases outside the gene matches. The germline gives CDR1 LNHDA, CDR2 SQIVND (reference sequence). Written as DNA, the CDR3 is TGTGCCACGACAGGGTTATTACGTGAAAAACTGTTTTTT. This translates into CATTGLLREKLFF.

This clone was found once. The chain joins TRBV5-1 to TRBJ1-2; no firm D call. Germline loops: CDR1 SGHRS, CDR2 YFSETQ. V was shortened by 4 bases and J by 0 bases, with 13 bases between the two germline ends. This CDR3 has 15 amino acids. The CDR3 is CASSGQAASNYGYTF. CDR3 coding DNA: TGCGCCAGCAGCGGCCAGGCAGCGTCTAACTATGGCTACACCTTC.

This chain connects TRBV28 to TRBJ1-3; D perhaps matches TRBD1 (5 bases). The CDR3 is 14 amino acids. Trimming removed 5 bases at V and 0 bases at J, with 8 bases between. In germline, CDR1 is MDHEN, CDR2 SYDVKM. CDR3 amino acids: CASSQGGSGNTIYF. The CDR3 DNA follows: TGTGCCAGCAGTCAGGGAGGCTCTGGAAACACCATATATTTT.

CDR3 coding DNA: TGTGCCACCAGCAGAGACACAGGGCAAGAAAAACTGTTTTTT. Its translation: CATSRDTGQEKLFF. The V gene is TRBV15, the J gene TRBJ1-4; TRBD1 is a possible D gene (6 bases). V lost 0 bases, J lost 8 bases, and 10 bases lay in between. This CDR3 has 14 amino acids. CDR1 LNHNV and CDR2 YYDKDF come from the germline V gene (reference sequence).

The chain carries TRBV14 and TRBJ2-2; D gene uncertain. This CDR3 is built from 13 residues. With 4 bases removed from V and 8 bases from J, the gap between germline ends came to 11 bases. The germline V gene has CDR1 SGHDN and CDR2 FVKESK. This CDR3 reads CASSPLVAGELFF. For the CDR3, the DNA is TGTGCCAGCAGCCCTCTAGTCGCTGGGGAGCTGTTTTTT.

The CDR3: CASSNHPLGIGNTIYF. The CDR3 DNA reads TGTGCCAGCAGCAACCATCCGCTGGGGATAGGAAACACCATATATTTT. J is TRBJ1-3 and V is TRBV21-1. TRBV21-1 is described as a pseudogene. The CDR3 is made up of 16 amino acids.

The gene calls are TRBV2 and TRBJ2-5; the D is unclear. V lost 1 base and J lost 7, with 13 bases in between. Per germline, CDR1 SNHLY and CDR2 FYNNEI. The CDR3 runs to 14 residues. The CDR3, as DNA: TGTGCCAGCAGTGAAGTTAGTCTCGGTGTGACCCAGTACTTC. Translating it yields CASSEVSLGVTQYF.

The V gene is TRBV5-1, the J gene TRBJ2-6; D uncertain. Germline V lookup: CDR1 SGHRS, CDR2 YFSETQ. The V gene lost 4 bases and the J gene lost 0 bases, with 11 bases spanning the gap. The CDR3 spans 16 residues. The CDR3 is CASSPVGSSGANVLTF. The CDR3 region has the DNA TGCGCCAGCAGCCCAGTCGGGTCCTCTGGGGCCAACGTCCTGACTTTC.

The CDR3 loop is CASSPDQQGSNQPQHF. As DNA, the CDR3 is TGTGCCAGCAGCCCCGATCAACAAGGCTCTAATCAGCCCCAGCATTTT. The chain carries TRBV7-9 and TRBJ1-5, with D uncertain. The CDR3 sequence is 16 residues long. Germline loops: CDR1 SEHNR, CDR2 FQNEAQ (reference sequence). V was cut by 5 bases and J by 4 bases, with 18 bases left in between.